The clone carrying this TCR beta chain was counted ten times or more. This entry is derived from a study of early T cells in non-severe SARS-CoV-2 infection. At the level of the study: With bulk RNA from unsorted whole blood as input, sequencing yielded unpaired chains.

Germline loops: CDR1 SGDLS, CDR2 YYNGEE. The CDR3 runs 12 residues. V gave up 4 bases and J gave up 2 bases, with 4 bases separating them. TCRdb called the 5' RACE reads again in MiXCR, with one record for every CDR3 protein. Counted here are tens of thousands of distinct CDR3 sequences, 5% occurring once; the ten biggest clones make up around 4.5%. The sequencing input was whole blood. The rearrangement uses TRBV9 and TRBJ1-3, with D uncertain. The origin of this receptor is an adult who was a healthcare worker with PCR-confirmed SARS-CoV-2 infection or an uninfected control (not recorded which). CDR3 sequence (DNA): TGTGCCAGCAGCCTCCCTGGAAACACCATATATTTT. This sequence encodes CASSLPGNTIYF.